The present T cell receptor beta chain was sequenced within a study of T cell changes during pregnancy in multiple sclerosis. This clone was detected only a few times. The table came from immunoSEQ multiplex PCR; TCRdb's copy has only in-frame clones and leaves some out. The sample shows some 110,000 clones, about nine tenths of them seen only once. The TCR sequence derives from a female donor with multiple sclerosis, enrolled in a pregnancy study. The sample in question was peripheral blood, obtained after pregnancy.

Here the CDR3 DNA reads TGTGCCAGCAGCCAAGAGGGGCGGGGGGCAGATACGCAGTATTTT. It encodes CASSQEGRGADTQYF. The chain uses TRBV7-3 and TRBJ2-3; 8 bases are shared with TRBD2. There are 15 residues in the CDR3. CDR1 SGHTA and CDR2 FQGTGA come from the germline V gene. The V and J ends lost 5 bases and 4 bases, in that order; junction bases with no gene match: 8.